One sample yielded the 21 T cell receptor beta chains listed below, sequenced in a study of blood T cell repertoires in COVID-19 (dated by TCRdb to the early 2020s). The protocol used for the library was the immunoSEQ multiplex PCR assay. The clones in this table, taken by TCRdb from immuneACCESS, are in-frame only. Not every clone is retained; where verified, under half of the shortfall comes from an unresolved V gene, and the cause of the rest is unknown. The sample table holds under 300,000 clones, of which more than 70% were seen once. The ten top clones hold roughly 2.5% of the sample. The source material was PBMCs or T cells enriched from blood (not recorded which). The receptors shown here come from a middle-aged woman with acute COVID-19.

The chain recombines TRBV12-2 with TRBJ2-5; the D call in the table, TRBD2, was not verified against the DNA. TRBV12-2 is noted as a pseudogene. CDR3 length equals 16 residues. Here the CDR3 reads CASRGGLAGDQETQYF. CDR3 nucleotides: TGTGCAAGTCGCGGGGGACTAGCGGGAGACCAAGAGACCCAGTACTTC.

This clone was counted only a few times. The chain joins TRBV19 to TRBJ1-1; 10 bases align to TRBD1. This CDR3 has 13 residues. J lost 0 bases, V lost 8 bases, and 0 bases had no gene match. The germline V gene encodes CDR1 LNHDA and CDR2 SQIVND (reference sequence). CDR3 DNA: TGTGCCAGTGGGACAGGGGTGAACACTGAAGCTTTCTTT. Protein: CASGTGVNTEAFF.

The CDR3 loop is CASSVDQVVTEAFF. As DNA, the CDR3 is TGTGCCAGCAGCGTAGATCAGGTGGTAACTGAAGCTTTCTTT. This sequence joins TRBV9 and TRBJ1-1, with D hard to call. V was pared by 0 bases and J by 5 bases, with 11 bases between. Germline V gene sequence: CDR1 SGDLS, CDR2 YYNGEE. This CDR3 region has 14 residues. The variable domain in full, completed from reference TRBV9 and TRBJ1-1, reads DSGVTQTPKHLITATGQRVTLRCSPRSGDLSVYWYQQSLDQGLQFLIQYYNGEERAKGNILERFSAQQFPDLHSELNLSSLELGDSALYFCASSVDQVVTEAFFGQGTRLTVV.

The chain links TRBV5-5 to TRBJ2-7; 7 bases align to TRBD1. CDR3 length: 14 amino acids. Germline lookup yields CDR1 SGHKS and CDR2 YYEKEE (reference sequence). V gave up 5 bases and J gave up 1 base; unmatched junction bases: 6. The CDR3 DNA reads TGTGCCAGCAGAATCCCGGGACAGTCCTACGAGCAGTACTTC. Residues: CASRIPGQSYEQYF.

V is TRBV5-1 and J is TRBJ2-3; 11 bases fit TRBD2. V shed 0 bases and J 6 bases; nucleotides not matched to a gene: 6. CDR3 length: 16 residues. CDR1 is SGHRS and CDR2 is YFSETQ in the germline V gene. The CDR3 sequence: CASSLGTSGSWDTQYF. CDR3 sequence (DNA): TGCGCCAGCAGCTTGGGTACTAGCGGGAGTTGGGATACGCAGTATTTT.

This clone was detected only once. The gene calls are TRBV27 and TRBJ1-1; 7 bases align to TRBD1. The germline gives CDR1 MNHEY, CDR2 SMNVEV (reference sequence). The CDR3 is 14 amino acids. Trimming at V came to 4 bases and at J to 5 bases, leaving 7 bases not matched to a gene. This CDR3 is CASSYTGARTEAFF. CDR3 nucleotide sequence: TGTGCCAGCAGTTACACAGGGGCGCGGACTGAAGCTTTCTTT.

This rearrangement joins TRBV11-3 to TRBJ2-1; TRBD2 matches 9 bases. The germline CDR1 and CDR2 sequences are SGHNT and YENEEA. This CDR3 comprises 13 residues. Losses at the gene ends were 8 bases for V and 6 bases for J; bases not matched to a gene: 5. CDR3 coding DNA: TGTGCCAGCCGCCTAGCGGGGAGCAATGAGCAGTTCTTC. Translated: CASRLAGSNEQFF.

The sample holds a few counts of this clone. The genes are TRBV30 and TRBJ2-7; possible D gene TRBD2, 6 bases. The CDR3 has 13 residues. Germline values: CDR1 GTSNPN, CDR2 SVGIG (reference sequence). Trimming took 1 base from V and 4 from J, leaving 11 bases between them. CDR3 in DNA: TGTGCCTGGAGTGCCATTGGGGGGTACGAGCAGTACTTC. Protein: CAWSAIGGYEQYF. The complete variable domain, with remaining parts taken from reference TRBV30 and TRBJ2-7, reads SQTIHQWPATLVQPVGSPLSLECTVEGTSNPNLYWYRQAAGRGLQLLFYSVGIGQISSEVPQNLSASRPQDRQFILSSKKLLLSDSGFYLCAWSAIGGYEQYFGPGTRLTVT.

This clone came up a few times. The rearrangement links TRBV5-6 to TRBJ2-2; tentative D call: TRBD1 (6 bases). Looked up from germline, CDR1 is SGHDT and CDR2 is YYEEEE. The CDR3 has 15 residues. Trimming shortened V by 4 bases and J by 0 bases, and 10 bases separated the two germline ends. The CDR3 nucleotides read TGTGCCAGCAGCGTCCAGGGGTCGAACACCGGGGAGCTGTTTTTT. This gives the protein CASSVQGSNTGELFF.

This chain joins TRBV7-2 and TRBJ2-7; 8 bases map to TRBD1. The CDR3 sequence is 14 residues long. V lost 5 bases to trimming and J lost 2 bases; unmatched junction nucleotides: 5. Per germline, CDR1 SGHTA and CDR2 FQGNSA. The CDR3: CASSTRQGTYEQYF. The CDR3 DNA reads as TGTGCCAGCAGCACCCGACAGGGGACCTACGAGCAGTACTTC.

The rearrangement uses TRBV11-3 and TRBJ2-3, with D hard to call. Germline CDR1 reads SGHNT; CDR2 reads YENEEA. V was clipped by 1 base and J by 2 bases, with 10 bases between them. The CDR3 is made up of 15 amino acids. CDR3 sequence (DNA): TGTGCCAGCAGCTTAGGCGGAGAGACCACAGATACGCAGTATTTT. This gives the protein CASSLGGETTDTQYF.

The chain links TRBV6-6 to TRBJ2-1; 13 bases match TRBD2. Trimming removed 5 bases from V and 6 bases from J; junction bases left unmatched: 4. This CDR3 is built from 15 residues. Looked up from germline, CDR1 is MNHNY and CDR2 is SVGAGI (reference sequence). This CDR3 is CASSPLAGGRNEQFF. The DNA of the CDR3 is TGTGCCAGCAGTCCACTAGCGGGAGGGCGCAATGAGCAGTTCTTC.

The V call is TRBV6-5, the J call TRBJ1-2, with D possibly TRBD1 on 5 matching bases. There are 14 residues in the CDR3. The V gene lost 0 bases and the J gene lost 3 bases, with 8 bases spanning the gap. In germline, CDR1 is MNHEY, CDR2 SVGAGI. The CDR3 coding sequence is TGTGCCAGCAGTTACTCACGGGGGTACTATGGCTACACCTTC. Translating it yields CASSYSRGYYGYTF.

The chain carries TRBV5-4 and TRBJ2-7; 12 bases agree with TRBD2. There are 18 residues in the CDR3. CDR1 is SGHNT, CDR2 YYREEE, per germline (reference sequence). The ends lost 0 bases at V and 0 bases at J; junction bases unmatched: 7. The CDR3 sequence is CASSLASLAGGNSYEQYF. DNA of the CDR3: TGTGCCAGCAGCTTGGCCTCACTAGCGGGGGGCAACTCCTACGAGCAGTACTTC.

This clone appeared once. The V call is TRBV7-2, the J call TRBJ2-3; 13 bases are a match to TRBD2. The J segment lost 0 bases and the V segment lost 3 bases, leaving 9 bases of the junction unmatched. The CDR3 extends over 19 amino acids. The germline V gene encodes CDR1 SGHTA and CDR2 FQGNSA. The CDR3 DNA follows: TGTGCCAGCAGCTTTAAACCGGGACTAGCGGGAACTAGCACAGATACGCAGTATTTT. Its translation is CASSFKPGLAGTSTDTQYF.

The chain couples TRBV15 to TRBJ1-2, with a tentative D call TRBD1 (6 bases). Looked up from germline, CDR1 is LNHNV and CDR2 is YYDKDF (reference sequence). The CDR3 has 17 amino acids. Trimming shortened V by 3 bases and J by 0 bases, and 17 bases separated the two germline ends. Here the CDR3 reads CATSSLSLGQSNYGYTF. CDR3 in DNA: TGTGCCACCAGCAGCCTCTCATTAGGACAGTCTAACTATGGCTACACCTTC. Supplemented by reference TRBV15 and TRBJ1-2, the full variable domain reads DAMVIQNPRYQVTQFGKPVTLSCSQTLNHNVMYWYQQKSSQAPKLLFHYYDKDFNNEADTPDNFQSRRPNTSFCFLDIRSPGLGDTAMYLCATSSLSLGQSNYGYTFGSGTRLTVV.

This rearrangement joins TRBV6-5 to TRBJ1-6; D ambiguous. V lost 7 bases to trimming and J lost 6 bases, with 13 bases between them. Germline values: CDR1 MNHEY, CDR2 SVGAGI. The CDR3 sequence is 14 residues long. CDR3: CASTGRTINSPLHF. CDR3 in DNA: TGTGCCAGCACCGGGAGAACGATTAATTCACCCCTCCACTTT.

The chain links TRBV18 to TRBJ2-5, with D perhaps matching TRBD2 (6 bases). V was clipped by 8 bases and J by 3 bases, with 19 bases between them. Germline loops: CDR1 KGHSH, CDR2 LQKENI. The CDR3 has 15 amino acids. CDR3 sequence reads: CASHPLRGAEETQYF. As DNA, the CDR3 is TGTGCCAGCCACCCATTGCGCGGGGCAGAAGAGACCCAGTACTTC. The full variable domain, in which reference TRBV18 and TRBJ2-5 provide the parts outside the CDR3, is NAGVMQNPRHLVRRRGQEARLRCSPMKGHSHVYWYRQLPEEGLKFMVYLQKENIIDESGMPKERFSAEFPKEGPSILRIQQVVRGDSAAYFCASHPLRGAEETQYFGPGTRLLVL.

The V gene is TRBV24-1, the J gene TRBJ2-5; a possible D gene is TRBD1 (7 bases). CDR3 length: 15 residues. The germline gives CDR1 KGHDR, CDR2 SFDVKD. The V end was cut by 7 bases, the J end by 5 bases, with 19 bases between. The CDR3: CATSPPGGTVETQYF. In nucleotides, the CDR3 is TGTGCCACCAGCCCTCCCGGCGGGACAGTGGAGACCCAGTACTTC.

This chain connects TRBV19 to TRBJ1-5, with TRBD1 matching 7 bases. Unmatched junction bases numbered 10, after V lost 5 bases and J lost 3 bases. Germline loops: CDR1 LNHDA, CDR2 SQIVND (reference sequence). This CDR3 region has 16 residues. The DNA of the CDR3 is TGTGCCAGTAGTGGGTTGTCGGGACAGTACAATCAGCCCCAGCATTTT. As protein: CASSGLSGQYNQPQHF.

This clone was observed once. The chain is built from TRBV2 and TRBJ1-2, with D possibly matching TRBD1 (6 bases). There are 14 residues in the CDR3. CDR1 is SNHLY and CDR2 is FYNNEI in the germline V gene. Trimming left V 4 bases short and J 8 bases short, with 17 bases between. CDR3 amino acids: CASSVKQGSQGYTF. CDR3 bases: TGTGCCAGCAGTGTAAAACAGGGAAGTCAAGGCTACACCTTC. The whole variable domain, remainder taken from reference TRBV2 and TRBJ1-2, is EPEVTQTPSHQVTQMGQEVILRCVPISNHLYFYWYRQILGQKVEFLVSFYNNEISEKSEIFDDQFSVERPDGSNFTLKIRSTKLEDSAMYFCASSVKQGSQGYTFGSGTRLTVV.